This T cell receptor beta chain is from a study of blood T cells in healthy people across ages. General study findings and limits: Strong correlation linked observed beta diversity and percent naive T cells. Roughly linear declines in TCR beta diversity per million T cells occurred with age.

In the case of this clonotype: Its antigen remains unidentified.

The germline V gene encodes CDR1 SGHRS and CDR2 YFSETQ. With 4 bases clipped from V and 0 bases from J, the junction kept 7 bases outside the gene matches. The length of the CDR3 is 15 residues. A second PCR, run for about 7 to 11 cycles, used a sample-barcoded 5' primer plus a J-beta primer mix. TCRdb re-analysed the 5' RACE reads in MiXCR, keeping a single row per CDR3 protein. Of around 1,800,000 distinct CDR3 sequences in the sample, roughly two fifths were seen once. This clonotype originated in a human donor in good health. What was sequenced was blood. The rearrangement links TRBV5-1 to TRBJ2-7, with 7 nucleotides matching TRBD1. CDR3 protein: CASSPGTANSYEQYF. The DNA for the CDR3 is TGCGCCAGCAGCCCCGGGACAGCGAACTCCTACGAGCAGTACTTC.